This section outlines one T cell receptor (beta chain) sequence together with its context. Germline CDR1 and CDR2: SGHTA and FQGNSA. This CDR3 contains 14 residues. The junction had 6 bases not matched to a gene; V was cut back by 5 bases and J by 5 bases. 5'RACE with constant-segment primers built TCRalpha and TCRbeta cDNA libraries with UMIs. MiXCR, run by TCRdb on the 5' RACE reads, gives a single entry per CDR3 protein. The data contain 380,000 or so distinct CDR3 sequences, 12% to 15% of them seen just once; the ten biggest clones take up 22%. The sample is drawn from a study of T-cell memory formation after mild COVID-19. Study-level background: Across donors, TCR clusters were largely donor specific.

V is TRBV7-2 and J is TRBJ2-5; TRBD2 aligns across 9 bases. The specimen was PBMCs or a T cell subset sorted from them (not recorded which). This TCR was recovered from a young man who had mild COVID-19 (a few samples of this study predate the infection). Cell type and time point are not known. In DNA, the CDR3 is TGTGCCAGCAGCCCAAGCGGGGGGCTGGAGACCCAGTACTTC. It codes for CASSPSGGLETQYF.